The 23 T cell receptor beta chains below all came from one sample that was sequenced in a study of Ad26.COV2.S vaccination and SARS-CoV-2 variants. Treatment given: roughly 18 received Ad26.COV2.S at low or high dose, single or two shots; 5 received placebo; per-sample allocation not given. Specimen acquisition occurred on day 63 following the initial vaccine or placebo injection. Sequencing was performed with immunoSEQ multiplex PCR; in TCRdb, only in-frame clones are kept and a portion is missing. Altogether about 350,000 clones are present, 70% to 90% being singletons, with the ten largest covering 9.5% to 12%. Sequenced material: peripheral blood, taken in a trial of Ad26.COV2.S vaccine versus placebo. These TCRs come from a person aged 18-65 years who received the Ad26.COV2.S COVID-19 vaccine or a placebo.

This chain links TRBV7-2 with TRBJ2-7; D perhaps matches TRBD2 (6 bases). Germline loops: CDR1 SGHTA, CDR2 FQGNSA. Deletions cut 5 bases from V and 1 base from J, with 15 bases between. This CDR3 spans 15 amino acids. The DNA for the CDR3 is TGTGCCAGCAGCCCCGGGACTGGCCAATCCTACGAGCAGTACTTC. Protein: CASSPGTGQSYEQYF.

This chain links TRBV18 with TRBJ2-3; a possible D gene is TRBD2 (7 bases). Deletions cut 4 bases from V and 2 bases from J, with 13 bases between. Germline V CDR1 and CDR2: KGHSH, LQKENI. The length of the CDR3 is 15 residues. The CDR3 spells CASSRGGADTDTQYF. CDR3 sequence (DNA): TGTGCCAGCTCACGGGGGGGCGCAGACACAGATACGCAGTATTTT.

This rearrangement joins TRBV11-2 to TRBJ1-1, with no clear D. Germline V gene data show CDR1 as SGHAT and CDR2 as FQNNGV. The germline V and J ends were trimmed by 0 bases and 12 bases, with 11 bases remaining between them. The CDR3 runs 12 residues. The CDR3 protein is CASSLDWGGPFF. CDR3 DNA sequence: TGTGCCAGCAGCTTAGATTGGGGAGGACCTTTCTTT.

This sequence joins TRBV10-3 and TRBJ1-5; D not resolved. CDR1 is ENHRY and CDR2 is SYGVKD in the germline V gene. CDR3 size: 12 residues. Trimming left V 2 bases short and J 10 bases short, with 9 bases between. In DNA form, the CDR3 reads TGTGCCATCAGTGAGAGGGAAGCTCCCCAGCATTTT. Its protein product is CAISEREAPQHF.

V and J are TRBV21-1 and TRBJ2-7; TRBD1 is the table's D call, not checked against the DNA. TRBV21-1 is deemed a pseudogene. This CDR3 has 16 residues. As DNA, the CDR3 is TGTGCCAGCAGCCCACCTCGTCCAGGGGGATCCTACGAGCAGTACTTC. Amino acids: CASSPPRPGGSYEQYF.

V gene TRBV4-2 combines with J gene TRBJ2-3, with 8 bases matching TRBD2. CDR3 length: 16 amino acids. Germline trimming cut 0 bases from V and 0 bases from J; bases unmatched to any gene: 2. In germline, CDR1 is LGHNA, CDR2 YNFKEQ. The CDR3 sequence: CASSQEIAGSTDTQYF. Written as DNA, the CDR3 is TGTGCCAGCAGCCAAGAGATAGCGGGGAGCACAGATACGCAGTATTTT.

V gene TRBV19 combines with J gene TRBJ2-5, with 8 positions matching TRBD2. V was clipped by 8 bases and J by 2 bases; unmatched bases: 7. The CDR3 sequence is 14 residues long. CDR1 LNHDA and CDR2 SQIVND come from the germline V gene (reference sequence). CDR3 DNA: TGTGCCAGTTCGGGAGGGGCTCTACAAGAGACCCAGTACTTC. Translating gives CASSGGALQETQYF.

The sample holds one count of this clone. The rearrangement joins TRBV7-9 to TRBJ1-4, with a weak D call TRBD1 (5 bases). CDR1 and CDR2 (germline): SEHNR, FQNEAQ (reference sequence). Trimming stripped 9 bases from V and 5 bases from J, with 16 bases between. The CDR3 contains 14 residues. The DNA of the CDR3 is TGTGCCAGTCGACTAGGGGCCGGAAATGAAAAACTGTTTTTT. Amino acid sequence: CASRLGAGNEKLFF. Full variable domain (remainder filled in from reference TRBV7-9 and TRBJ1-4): DTGVSQNPRHKITKRGQNVTFRCDPISEHNRLYWYRQTLGQGPEFLTYFQNEAQLEKSRLLSDRFSAERPKGSFSTLEIQRTEQGDSAMYLCASRLGAGNEKLFFGSGTQLSVL.

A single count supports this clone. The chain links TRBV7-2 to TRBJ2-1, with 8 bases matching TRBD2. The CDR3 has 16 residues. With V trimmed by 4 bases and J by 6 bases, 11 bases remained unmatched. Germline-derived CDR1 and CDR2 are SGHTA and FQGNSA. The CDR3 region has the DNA TGTGCCAGCAGCTACTCCGGGACTAGAGGGGCCAATGAGCAGTTCTTC. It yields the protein CASSYSGTRGANEQFF.

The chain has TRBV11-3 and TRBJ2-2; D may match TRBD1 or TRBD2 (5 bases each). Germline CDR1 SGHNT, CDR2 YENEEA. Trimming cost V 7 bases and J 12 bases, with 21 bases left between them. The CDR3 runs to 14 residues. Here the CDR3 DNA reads TGTGCCAGCACCCTTGGGAGCTATCGGGGCAAGCTGTTTTTT. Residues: CASTLGSYRGKLFF.

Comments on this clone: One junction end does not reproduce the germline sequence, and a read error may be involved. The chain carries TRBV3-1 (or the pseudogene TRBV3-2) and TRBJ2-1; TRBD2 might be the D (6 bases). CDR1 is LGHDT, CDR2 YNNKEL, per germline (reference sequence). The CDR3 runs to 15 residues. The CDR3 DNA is TGTGCCAGCAGTCAAGGAATACTAGCTTCCAATGAGCAGTTCTTC. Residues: CASSQGILASNEQFF.

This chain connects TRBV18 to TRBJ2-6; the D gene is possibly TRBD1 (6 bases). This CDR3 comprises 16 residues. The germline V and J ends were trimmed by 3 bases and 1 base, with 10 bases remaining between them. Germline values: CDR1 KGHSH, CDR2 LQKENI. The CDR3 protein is CASSPGQTSGANVLTF. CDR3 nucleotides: TGTGCCAGCTCACCGGGACAAACATCTGGGGCCAACGTCCTGACTTTC.

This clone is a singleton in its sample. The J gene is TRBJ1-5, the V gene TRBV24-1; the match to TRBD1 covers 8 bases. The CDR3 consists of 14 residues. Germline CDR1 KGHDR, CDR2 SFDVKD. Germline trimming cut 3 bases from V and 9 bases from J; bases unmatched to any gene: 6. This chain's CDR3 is CATSDDRGLSPQHF. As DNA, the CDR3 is TGTGCCACCAGTGATGACAGGGGTCTTTCGCCCCAGCATTTT.

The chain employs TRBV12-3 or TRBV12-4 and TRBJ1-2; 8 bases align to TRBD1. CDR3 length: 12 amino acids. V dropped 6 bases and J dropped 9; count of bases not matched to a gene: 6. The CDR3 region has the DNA TGTGCCAGCAGAAATTCAGGGGGCAGCTACACCTTC. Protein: CASRNSGGSYTF.

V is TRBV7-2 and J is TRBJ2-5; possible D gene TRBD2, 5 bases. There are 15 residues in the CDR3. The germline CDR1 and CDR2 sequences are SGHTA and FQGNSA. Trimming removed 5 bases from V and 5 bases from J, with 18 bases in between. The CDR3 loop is CASSASRRSRETQYF. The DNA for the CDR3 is TGTGCCAGCAGCGCCTCCCGGAGGTCGAGGGAGACCCAGTACTTC.

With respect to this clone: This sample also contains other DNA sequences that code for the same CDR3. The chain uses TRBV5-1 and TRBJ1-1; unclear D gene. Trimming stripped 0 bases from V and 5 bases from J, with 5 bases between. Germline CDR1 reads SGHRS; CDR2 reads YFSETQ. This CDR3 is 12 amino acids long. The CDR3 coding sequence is TGCGCCAGCAGCTTGGTGGGGACTGAAGCTTTCTTT. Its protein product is CASSLVGTEAFF. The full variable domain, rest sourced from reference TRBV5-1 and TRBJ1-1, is KAGVTQTPRYLIKTRGQQVTLSCSPISGHRSVSWYQQTPGQGLQFLFEYFSETQRNKGNFPGRFSGRQFSNSRSEMNVSTLELGDSALYLCASSLVGTEAFFGQGTRLTVV.

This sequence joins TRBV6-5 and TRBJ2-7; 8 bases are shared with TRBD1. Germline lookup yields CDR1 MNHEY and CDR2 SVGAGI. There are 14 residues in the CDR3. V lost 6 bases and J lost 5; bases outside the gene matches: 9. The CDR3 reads CASRRGQVAHEQYF. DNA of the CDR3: TGTGCCAGCAGGAGGGGACAGGTCGCCCACGAGCAGTACTTC.

CDR3 amino acids: CASSFGAIASETQYF. The CDR3 DNA reads TGTGCCAGCAGTTTCGGGGCCATAGCATCAGAGACCCAGTACTTC. V is TRBV27 and J is TRBJ2-5; D might be TRBD1 or TRBD2, each matching 5 bases. Germline assignment: CDR1 MNHEY and CDR2 SMNVEV (reference sequence). The CDR3 sequence is 15 residues long. The V and J ends lost 3 bases and 4 bases respectively, with 15 bases between them.

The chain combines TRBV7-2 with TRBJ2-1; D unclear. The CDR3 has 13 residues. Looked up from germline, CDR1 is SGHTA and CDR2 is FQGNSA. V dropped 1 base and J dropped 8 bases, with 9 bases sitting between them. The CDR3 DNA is TGTGCCAGCAGCTTAGTAGGTCGTGATGAGCAGTTCTTC. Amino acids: CASSLVGRDEQFF.

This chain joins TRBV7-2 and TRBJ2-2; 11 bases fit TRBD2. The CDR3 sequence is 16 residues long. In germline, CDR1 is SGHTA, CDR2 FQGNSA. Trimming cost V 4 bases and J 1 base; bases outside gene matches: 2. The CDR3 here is CASSSTSGGNTGELFF. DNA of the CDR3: TGTGCCAGCAGCTCTACTAGCGGGGGGAACACCGGGGAGCTGTTTTTT.

The CDR3 DNA reads TGTGCCAGTAGCCTGCAGGGCCCGCCTGAAGCTTTCTTT. This gives the protein CASSLQGPPEAFF. The gene calls are TRBV19 and TRBJ1-1, with D possibly matching TRBD1 (5 bases). The V and J ends lost 6 bases and 6 bases respectively, with 14 bases between them. The CDR3 runs 13 residues. Germline assignment: CDR1 LNHDA and CDR2 SQIVND (reference sequence). The full variable domain, completed using reference TRBV19 and TRBJ1-1, is DGGITQSPKYLFRKEGQNVTLSCEQNLNHDAMYWYRQDPGQGLRLIYYSQIVNDFQKGDIAEGYSVSREKKESFPLTVTSAQKNPTAFYLCASSLQGPPEAFFGQGTRLTVV.

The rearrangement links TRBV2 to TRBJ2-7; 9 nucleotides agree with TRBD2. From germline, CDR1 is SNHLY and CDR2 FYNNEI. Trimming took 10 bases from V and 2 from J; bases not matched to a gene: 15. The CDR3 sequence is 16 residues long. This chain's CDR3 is CATSGLSGGLPYEQYF. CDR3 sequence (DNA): TGTGCCACCTCGGGACTTAGCGGGGGCCTACCCTACGAGCAGTACTTC.

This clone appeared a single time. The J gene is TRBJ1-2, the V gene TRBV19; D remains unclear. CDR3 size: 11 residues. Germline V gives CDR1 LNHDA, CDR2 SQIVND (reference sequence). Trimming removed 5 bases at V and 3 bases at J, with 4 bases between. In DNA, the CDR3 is TGTGCCAGTAGTTTCCACTATGGCTACACCTTC. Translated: CASSFHYGYTF.